Here is one TCR beta chain with its context. Its cognate antigen is unknown. The test was conducted at deep level. The data were produced by immunoSEQ multiplex PCR, yet TCRdb's version contains in-frame clones alone and is incomplete. The sample holds roughly 2,500,000 clones, more than 85% seen once. The sample originates from a study of shared clonotypes between healthy human individuals. After removal of 2 bases from V and 4 bases from J, the junction contained 5 bases not matched to a gene. This CDR3 comprises 16 residues. The germline gives CDR1 MNHNS, CDR2 SASEGT. Notes on the study in general: Generation probabilities of non-shared clonotypes were lower (relative to those shared by all four donors). Sorted-subset sequencing, rarefaction showed, was incomplete despite large depth.

The specimen was naive CD4+ T cells from PBMCs. Subset indicated: CD45RA+ positively selected. This clonotype was obtained from a man between 18 and 29 years old in good health. Some clones in this sample may be carry-over from other donors' samples. The chain employs TRBV6-1 and TRBJ1-5, with TRBD1 matching over 10 bases. CDR3 amino acids: CASSERDRGGNQPQHF. DNA for the CDR3: TGTGCCAGCAGTGAACGGGACAGGGGTGGGAATCAGCCCCAGCATTTT.